Detailed here is one T cell receptor beta chain. This specimen comes from a study of tumor T cells in aggressive B-cell lymphoma. Using immunoSEQ multiplex PCR, the repertoire was profiled, and TCRdb retains in-frame clones only, with some absent. Here the sample spans about 850 clones, more than 90% being singletons. The CDR3 sequence is 15 residues long. Germline V gives CDR1 SGDLS, CDR2 YYNGEE. Deletions cut 0 bases from V and 5 bases from J, with 13 bases between. The receptor's source is an adult with diffuse large B cell lymphoma. J is TRBJ2-3 and V is TRBV9; TRBD1 might be the D (6 bases). The sequencing sample was made of tumor tissue. The CDR3 DNA reads as TGTGCCAGCAGCGTAGATGGACAGACTTTAGATACGCAGTATTTT. Residues: CASSVDGQTLDTQYF.